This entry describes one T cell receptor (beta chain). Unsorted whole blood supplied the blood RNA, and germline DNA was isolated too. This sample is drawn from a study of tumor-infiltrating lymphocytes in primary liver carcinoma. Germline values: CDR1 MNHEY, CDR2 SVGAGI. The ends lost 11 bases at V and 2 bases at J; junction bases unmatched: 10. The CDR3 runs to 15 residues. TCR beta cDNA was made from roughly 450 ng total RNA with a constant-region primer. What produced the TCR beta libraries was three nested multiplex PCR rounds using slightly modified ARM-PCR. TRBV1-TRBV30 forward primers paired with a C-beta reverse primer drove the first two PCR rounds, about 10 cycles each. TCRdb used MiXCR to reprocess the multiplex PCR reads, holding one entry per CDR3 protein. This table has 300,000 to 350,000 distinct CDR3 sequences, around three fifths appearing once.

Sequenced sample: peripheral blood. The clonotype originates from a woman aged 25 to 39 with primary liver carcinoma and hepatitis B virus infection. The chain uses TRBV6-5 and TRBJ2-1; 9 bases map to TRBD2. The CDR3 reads CASRTSDIPYNEQFF. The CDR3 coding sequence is TGTGCCTCCAGGACTAGCGACATCCCCTACAATGAGCAGTTCTTC.